Sequencing of this T cell receptor (beta chain) was carried out in a study of beta chain features in type 1 diabetes. Overall study: All samples together contributed 107,917,701 sorted cells for examination. Study results and limitations: PCR might preferentially amplify shorter templates, equally in patients and controls. Among patients with Type 1 diabetes, TCRB CDR3s were moderately but significantly shorter in every one of the four CD4+ subsets.

All of the isolated RNA was reverse transcribed, so expressed TCRB transcripts were sequenced. The assay was immunoSEQ multiplex PCR, and TCRdb's table has in-frame clones only and misses some. The data hold 600,000 or so clones, with around an eighth observed a single time. Purity (above 95%) was reached by all sorted populations. This clone was seen more than once but under ten times. The antigen remains unidentified. This CDR3 region has 15 residues. The germline V gene has CDR1 LGHNA and CDR2 YNFKEQ. V was trimmed by 3 bases and J by 4 bases, leaving 16 bases between them. The sequenced sample consisted of naive CD4+ T cells from blood. The chain carries TRBV4-2 and TRBJ2-7; possible D gene TRBD1, 6 bases. The source of this sequence is a man under 40 with type 1 diabetes. The DNA for the CDR3 is TGTGCCAGCAGCCATGATCGGACAGCTAAGTACGAGCAGTACTTC. Translation: CASSHDRTAKYEQYF.